The clone carrying this TCR beta chain was seen once. The target antigen is unknown. Every subset's genomic DNA went evenly onto several immunoSEQ plates. Sequencing used immunoSEQ multiplex PCR; TCRdb keeps in-frame clones, though not all of them. The sample has approximately 1.9 million clones, about 93% seen once; the top ten hold around 1.8%. Terminally differentiated effector memory CD45RA+ cells were excluded by CCR7 positive selection of CD45RO-negative cells. The entry originates in a study of shared clonotypes between healthy human individuals. Study-level information: Donor ages ranged 18 to 49 years: a couple of women, a few men. Findings and limits, study-wide: As a rule, naive subsets had a larger estimated richness than memory subsets.

CDR1 is KGHSH, CDR2 LQKENI, per germline. The CDR3 spans 17 residues. The V and J ends lost 0 bases and 0 bases respectively, with 11 bases between them. The V and J genes are TRBV18 and TRBJ2-2; D is possibly TRBD1 (5 bases). Material for sequencing was naive CD8+ T cells from PBMCs. The TCR was taken from a man younger than 35 in good health. Some clones in this sample may be carry-over from other donors' samples. The CDR3 loop reads CASSPPAQGPNTGELFF. The DNA of the CDR3 is TGTGCCAGCTCACCACCGGCGCAGGGTCCGAACACCGGGGAGCTGTTTTTT.